This TCR beta chain was sequenced for a study of blood T cell repertoires in COVID-19 (dated by TCRdb to the early 2020s). For the wider study: The collaborator samples originated in the United States, Italy and Spain and spanned the acute and convalescent phases of COVID-19. The repertoires were made available in a free public database intended to serve as a resource for research on the immune response to SARS-CoV-2. HLA class I and class II types, where available, came from metadata supplied by the sample provider rather than from assay-based typing. The samples were drawn from the first 160 participants of the ongoing ImmuneRACE study and from some 1,300 subjects provided by 6 global collaborators. The sample metadata nearly always contained a de-identified subject ID, COVID-19 status, age in years and sex. The material from the prospective study consisted of cDNA or gDNA derived from T cells, B-cell-depleted T cells, or PBMCs. Deeply sampled blood TCRbeta repertoires from subjects exposed to, actively infected with, or recovered from COVID-19 were included in the dataset. Paper-wide results and their limitations: Clinical and demographic metadata were provided uncurated, with the amount varying by source and participant.

The CDR3 runs 14 amino acids, cysteine and phenylalanine included. CDR3 DNA is the only sequence kept; it has 42 bases, read in frame from the first base. Trimming accounts for 6 bases at V and 3 bases at J, while the number of junction bases matched to no gene is 3. Taken from the germline V gene, the CDR1 and CDR2 loops are MNHEY and SVGAGI. On this clone itself: There is no known antigen for this receptor. Within one base of it there is no much larger clone, and no base qualities were kept.

Collaborating institutions collected whole blood in K2EDTA tubes following their own protocols. For TCRbeta analysis, collaborators shipped samples in one of three forms: frozen whole blood, isolated PBMCs, or DNA extracted from either of those sample types. TCRbeta CDR3 regions were amplified from genomic DNA using the immunoSEQ Assay, a bias-controlled multiplex PCR. The study's own analysis went as follows. Nucleated cell counts per sample were estimated from amplification of reference gene primers within the assay. Sequence reads were collapsed and filtered to measure the absolute abundance of every unique TCRbeta CDR3 rearrangement. For each sample, productive Simpson clonality was calculated as the square root of Simpson's diversity index across productive rearrangements. TCRdb carries this immuneACCESS record with in-frame sequences only. Its versions omit some clonotypes, under half of them owing to an unresolved V gene in the studies checked, with the rest unexplained. V and J calls plus clone size are reproduced from that table; the DNA served to infer D and trimming. In this sample the table shows about 80,000 clones, about 87% of which occur a single time. The ten largest make up around 7.2% of the sample.

What was sequenced was peripheral blood. The chain links TRBV6-5 with TRBJ1-5, with 9 junctional bases fitting TRBD1. The receptor was isolated from an elderly woman with acute or convalescent COVID-19. The CDR3 protein is CASSDRGDNQPQHF. The nucleotides read TGTGCCAGCAGCGACAGGGGGGACAATCAGCCCCAGCATTTT.